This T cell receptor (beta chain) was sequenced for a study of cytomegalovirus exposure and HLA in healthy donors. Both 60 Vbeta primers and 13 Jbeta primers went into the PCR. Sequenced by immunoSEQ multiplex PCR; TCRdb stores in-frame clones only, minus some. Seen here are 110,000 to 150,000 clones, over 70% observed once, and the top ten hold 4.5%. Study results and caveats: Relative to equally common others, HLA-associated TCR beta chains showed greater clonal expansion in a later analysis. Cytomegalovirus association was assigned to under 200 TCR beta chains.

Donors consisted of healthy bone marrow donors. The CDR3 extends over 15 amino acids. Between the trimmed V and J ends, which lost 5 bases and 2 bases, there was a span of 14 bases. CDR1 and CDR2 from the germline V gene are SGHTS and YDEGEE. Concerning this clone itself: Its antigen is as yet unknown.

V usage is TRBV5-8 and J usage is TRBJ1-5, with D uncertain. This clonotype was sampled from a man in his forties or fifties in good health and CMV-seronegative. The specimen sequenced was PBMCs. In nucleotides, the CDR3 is TGTGCCAGCAGTCCCGGAGCTCTGGGCAATCAGCCCCAGCATTTT. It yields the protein CASSPGALGNQPQHF.